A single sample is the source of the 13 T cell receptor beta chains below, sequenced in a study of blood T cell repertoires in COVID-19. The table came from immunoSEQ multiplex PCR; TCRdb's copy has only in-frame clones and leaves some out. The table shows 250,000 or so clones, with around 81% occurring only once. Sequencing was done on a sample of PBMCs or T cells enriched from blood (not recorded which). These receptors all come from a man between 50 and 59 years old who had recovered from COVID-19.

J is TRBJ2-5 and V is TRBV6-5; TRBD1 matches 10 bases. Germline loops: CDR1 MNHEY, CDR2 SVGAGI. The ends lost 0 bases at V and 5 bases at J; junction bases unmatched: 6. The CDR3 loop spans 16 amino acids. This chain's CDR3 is CASSYSLTGGYETQYF. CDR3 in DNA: TGTGCCAGCAGTTACTCGTTGACAGGGGGCTACGAGACCCAGTACTTC.

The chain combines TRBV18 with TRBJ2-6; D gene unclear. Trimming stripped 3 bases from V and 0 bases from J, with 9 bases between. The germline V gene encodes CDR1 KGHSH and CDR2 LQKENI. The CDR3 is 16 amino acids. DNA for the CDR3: TGTGCCAGCTCACCCCTTCCGAGCTCTGGGGCCAACGTCCTGACTTTC. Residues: CASSPLPSSGANVLTF. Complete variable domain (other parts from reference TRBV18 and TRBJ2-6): NAGVMQNPRHLVRRRGQEARLRCSPMKGHSHVYWYRQLPEEGLKFMVYLQKENIIDESGMPKERFSAEFPKEGPSILRIQQVVRGDSAAYFCASSPLPSSGANVLTFGAGSRLTVL.

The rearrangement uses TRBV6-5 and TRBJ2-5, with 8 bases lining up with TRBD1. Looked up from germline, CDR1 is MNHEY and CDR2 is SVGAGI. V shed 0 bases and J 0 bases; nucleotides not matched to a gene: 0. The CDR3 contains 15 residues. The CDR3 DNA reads TGTGCCAGCAGTTACTCGACAGGGGACCAAGAGACCCAGTACTTC. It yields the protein CASSYSTGDQETQYF.

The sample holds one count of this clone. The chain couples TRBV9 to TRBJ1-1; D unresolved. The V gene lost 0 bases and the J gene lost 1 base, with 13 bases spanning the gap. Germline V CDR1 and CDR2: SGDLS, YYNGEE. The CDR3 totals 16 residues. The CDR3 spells CASSVAPEQRNTEAFF. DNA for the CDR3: TGTGCCAGCAGCGTAGCCCCGGAGCAGCGGAACACTGAAGCTTTCTTT.

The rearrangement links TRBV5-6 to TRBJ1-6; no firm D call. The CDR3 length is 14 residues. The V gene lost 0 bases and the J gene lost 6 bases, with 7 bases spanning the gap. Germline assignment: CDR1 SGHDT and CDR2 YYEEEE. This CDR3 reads CASSLVGLNSPLHF. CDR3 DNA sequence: TGTGCCAGCAGCTTGGTGGGCCTTAATTCACCCCTCCACTTT.

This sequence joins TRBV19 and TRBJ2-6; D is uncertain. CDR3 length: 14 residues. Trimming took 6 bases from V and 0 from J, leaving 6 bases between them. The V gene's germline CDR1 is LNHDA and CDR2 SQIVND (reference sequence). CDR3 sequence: CASSRYSGANVLTF. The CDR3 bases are TGTGCCAGTAGCAGATACTCTGGGGCCAACGTCCTGACTTTC.

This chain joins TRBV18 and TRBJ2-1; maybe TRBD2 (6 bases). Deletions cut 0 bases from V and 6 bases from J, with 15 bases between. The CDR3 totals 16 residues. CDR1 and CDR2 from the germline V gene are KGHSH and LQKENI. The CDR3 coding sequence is TGTGCCAGCTCACCACCGGTCGGGGGAACCACCAATGAGCAGTTCTTC. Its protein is CASSPPVGGTTNEQFF.

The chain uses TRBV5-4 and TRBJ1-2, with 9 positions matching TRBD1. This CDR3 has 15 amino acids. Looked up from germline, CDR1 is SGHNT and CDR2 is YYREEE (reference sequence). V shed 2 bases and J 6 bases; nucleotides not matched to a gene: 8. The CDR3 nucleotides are TGTGCCAGCAGCTTTGACAGGGGGACCTTGGATGGCTACACCTTC. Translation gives CASSFDRGTLDGYTF.

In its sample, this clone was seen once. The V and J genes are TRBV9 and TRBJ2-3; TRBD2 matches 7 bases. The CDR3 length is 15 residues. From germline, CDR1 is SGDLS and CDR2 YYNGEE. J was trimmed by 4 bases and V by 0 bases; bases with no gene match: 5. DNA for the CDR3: TGTGCCAGCAGCGTAGGGGGGGGAGTGCCAGATACGCAGTATTTT. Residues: CASSVGGGVPDTQYF. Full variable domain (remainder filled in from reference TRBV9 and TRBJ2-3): DSGVTQTPKHLITATGQRVTLRCSPRSGDLSVYWYQQSLDQGLQFLIQYYNGEERAKGNILERFSAQQFPDLHSELNLSSLELGDSALYFCASSVGGGVPDTQYFGPGTRLTVL.

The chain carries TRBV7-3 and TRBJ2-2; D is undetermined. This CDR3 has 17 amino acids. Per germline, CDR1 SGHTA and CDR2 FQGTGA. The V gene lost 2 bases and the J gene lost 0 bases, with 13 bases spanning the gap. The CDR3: CASSLGGTLSNTGELFF. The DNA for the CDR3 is TGTGCCAGCAGCTTAGGCGGAACCCTATCGAACACCGGGGAGCTGTTTTTT.

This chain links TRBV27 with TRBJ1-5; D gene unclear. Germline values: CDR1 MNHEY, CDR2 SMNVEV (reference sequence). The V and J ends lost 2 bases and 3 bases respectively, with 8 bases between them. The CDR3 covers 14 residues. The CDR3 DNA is TGTGCCAGCAGTTTAAGGCAGGCCAATCAGCCCCAGCATTTT. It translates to CASSLRQANQPQHF.

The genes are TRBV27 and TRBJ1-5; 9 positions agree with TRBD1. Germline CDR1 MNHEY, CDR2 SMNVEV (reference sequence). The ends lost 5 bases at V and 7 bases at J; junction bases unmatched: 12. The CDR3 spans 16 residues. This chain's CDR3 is CASSQIPGQGDQPQHF. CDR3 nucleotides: TGTGCCAGCAGTCAAATTCCGGGACAGGGTGACCAGCCCCAGCATTTT.

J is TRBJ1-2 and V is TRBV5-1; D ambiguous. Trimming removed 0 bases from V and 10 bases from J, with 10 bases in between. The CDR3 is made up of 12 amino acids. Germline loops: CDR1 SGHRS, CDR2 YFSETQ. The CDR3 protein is CASSLVGGDYTF. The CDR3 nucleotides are TGCGCCAGCAGCTTGGTTGGAGGCGACTACACCTTC.